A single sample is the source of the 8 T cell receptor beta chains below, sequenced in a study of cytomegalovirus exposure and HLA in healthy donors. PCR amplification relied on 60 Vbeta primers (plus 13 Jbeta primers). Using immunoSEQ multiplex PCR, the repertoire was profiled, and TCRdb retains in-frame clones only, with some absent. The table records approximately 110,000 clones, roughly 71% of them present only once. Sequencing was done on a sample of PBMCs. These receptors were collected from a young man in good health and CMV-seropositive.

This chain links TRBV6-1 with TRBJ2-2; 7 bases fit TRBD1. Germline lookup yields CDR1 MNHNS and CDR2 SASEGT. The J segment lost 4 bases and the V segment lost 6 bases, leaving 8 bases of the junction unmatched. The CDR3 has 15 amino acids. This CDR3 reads CASRLDRMGTGELFF. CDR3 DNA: TGTGCCAGCAGACTGGACAGGATGGGCACCGGGGAGCTGTTTTTT.

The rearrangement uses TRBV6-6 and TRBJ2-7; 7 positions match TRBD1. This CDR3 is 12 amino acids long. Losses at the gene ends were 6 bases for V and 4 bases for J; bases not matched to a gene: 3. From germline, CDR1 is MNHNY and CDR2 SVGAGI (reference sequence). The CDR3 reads CASSQGQYEQYV. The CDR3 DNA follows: TGTGCCAGCAGCCAGGGACAGTACGAGCAGTACGTC.

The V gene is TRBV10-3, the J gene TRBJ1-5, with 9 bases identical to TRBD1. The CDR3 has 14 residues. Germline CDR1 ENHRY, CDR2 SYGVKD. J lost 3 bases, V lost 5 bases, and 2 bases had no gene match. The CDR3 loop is CAISRQGVNQPQHF. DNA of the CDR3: TGTGCCATCAGTAGACAGGGGGTCAATCAGCCCCAGCATTTT.

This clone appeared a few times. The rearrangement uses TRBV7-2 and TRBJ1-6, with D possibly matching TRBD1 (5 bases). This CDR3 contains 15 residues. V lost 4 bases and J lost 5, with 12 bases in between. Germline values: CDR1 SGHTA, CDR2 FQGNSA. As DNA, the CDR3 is TGTGCCAGCAGCTCGGGCTGGGGCCATAATTCACCCCTCCACTTT. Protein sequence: CASSSGWGHNSPLHF.

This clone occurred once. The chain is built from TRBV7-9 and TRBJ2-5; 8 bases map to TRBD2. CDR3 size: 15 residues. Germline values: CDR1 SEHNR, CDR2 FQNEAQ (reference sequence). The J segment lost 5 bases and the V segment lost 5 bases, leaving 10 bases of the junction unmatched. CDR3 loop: CASSPMGGGLETQYF. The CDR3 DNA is TGTGCCAGCAGCCCCATGGGCGGGGGGCTTGAGACCCAGTACTTC.

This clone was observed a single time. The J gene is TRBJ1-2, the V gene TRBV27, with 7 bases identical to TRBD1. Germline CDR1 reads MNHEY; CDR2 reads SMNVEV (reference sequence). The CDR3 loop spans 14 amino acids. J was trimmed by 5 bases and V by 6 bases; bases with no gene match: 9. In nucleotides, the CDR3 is TGTGCCAGCAGACCCGGGACAGCTGATTATGGCTACACCTTC. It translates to CASRPGTADYGYTF.

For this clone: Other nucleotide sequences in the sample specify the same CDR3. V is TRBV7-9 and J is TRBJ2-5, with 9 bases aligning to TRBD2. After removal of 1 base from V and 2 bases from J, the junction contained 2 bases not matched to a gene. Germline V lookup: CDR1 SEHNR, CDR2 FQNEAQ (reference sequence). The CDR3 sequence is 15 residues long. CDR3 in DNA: TGTGCCAGCAGCTTAGTTACTAGCGGGCAAGAGACCCAGTACTTC. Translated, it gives CASSLVTSGQETQYF.

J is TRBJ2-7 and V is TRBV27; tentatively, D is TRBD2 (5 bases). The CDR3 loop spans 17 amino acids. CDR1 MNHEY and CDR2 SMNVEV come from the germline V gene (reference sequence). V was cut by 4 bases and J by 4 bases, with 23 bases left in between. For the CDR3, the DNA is TGTGCCAGCAGTTACGGGGTCCCGGTAGGGCCCTCGTACGAGCAGTACGTC. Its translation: CASSYGVPVGPSYEQYV.